This TCR beta chain was sequenced in a study of control samples from healthy donors and cancer patients. The data were produced by immunoSEQ multiplex PCR, yet TCRdb's version contains in-frame clones alone and is incomplete. The sample has some 130,000 clones, around 85% seen once. Germline CDR1 reads MRHNA; CDR2 reads SNTAGT. The CDR3 extends over 14 amino acids. Trimming stripped 7 bases from V and 6 bases from J, with 15 bases between. The genes are TRBV6-4 and TRBJ2-2, with D tentatively TRBD1 or TRBD2 (6 bases each). The sequenced sample was blood. The receptor was isolated from a woman in her twenties or thirties in good health. CDR3 amino acids: CASTKEGDAGELFF. CDR3 coding DNA: TGTGCCAGCACCAAGGAGGGGGACGCCGGGGAGCTGTTTTTT.